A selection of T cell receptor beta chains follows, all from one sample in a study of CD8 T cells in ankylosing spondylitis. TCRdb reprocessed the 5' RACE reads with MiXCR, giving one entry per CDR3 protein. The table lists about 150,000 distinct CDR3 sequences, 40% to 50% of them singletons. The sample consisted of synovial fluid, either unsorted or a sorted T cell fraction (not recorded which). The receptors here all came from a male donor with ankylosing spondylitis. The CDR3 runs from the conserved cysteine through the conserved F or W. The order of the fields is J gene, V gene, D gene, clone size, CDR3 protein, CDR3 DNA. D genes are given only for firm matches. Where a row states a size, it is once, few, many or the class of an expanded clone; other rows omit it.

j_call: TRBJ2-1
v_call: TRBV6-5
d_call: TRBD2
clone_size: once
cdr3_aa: CASSWGLAGNEQFF
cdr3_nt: TGTGCCAGCAGTTGGGGACTAGCGGGCAATGAGCAGTTCTTC

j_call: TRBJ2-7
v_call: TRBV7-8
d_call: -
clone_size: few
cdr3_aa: CASSLAFWWSPILYEQYF
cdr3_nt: TGTGCCAGCAGCTTAGCCTTCTGGTGGAGCCCGATTCTCTACGAGCAGTACTTC

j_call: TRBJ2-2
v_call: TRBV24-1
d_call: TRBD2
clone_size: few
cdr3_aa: CATSDHGLAGVSGELFF
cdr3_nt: TGTGCCACCAGTGATCACGGACTAGCGGGAGTTTCCGGGGAGCTGTTTTTT

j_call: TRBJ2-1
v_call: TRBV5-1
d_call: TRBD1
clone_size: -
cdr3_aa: CASSAMPGQRNNEQFF
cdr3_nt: TGCGCCAGCAGCGCAATGCCGGGACAGCGTAACAATGAGCAGTTCTTC

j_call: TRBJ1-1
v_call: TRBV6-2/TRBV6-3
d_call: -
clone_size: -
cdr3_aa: CASRSTGFEAFF
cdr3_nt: TGTGCCAGCAGAAGTACAGGGTTTGAAGCTTTCTTT

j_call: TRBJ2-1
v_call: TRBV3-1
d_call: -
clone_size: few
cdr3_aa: CASSQELGGYNEQFF
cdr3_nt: TGTGCCAGCAGCCAAGAGTTAGGAGGGTACAATGAGCAGTTCTTC

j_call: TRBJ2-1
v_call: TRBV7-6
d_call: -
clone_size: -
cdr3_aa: CASSTGQGILGNEQFF
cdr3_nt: TGTGCCAGCAGCACGGGACAAGGGATACTCGGCAATGAGCAGTTCTTC

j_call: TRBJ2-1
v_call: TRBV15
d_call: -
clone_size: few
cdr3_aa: CATSRYLYLGGYNEQFF
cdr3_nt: TGTGCCACCAGCAGATACCTTTACCTAGGGGGATACAATGAGCAGTTCTTC

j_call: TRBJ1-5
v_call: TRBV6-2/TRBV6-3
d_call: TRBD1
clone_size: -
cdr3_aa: CASSGTADQPQHF
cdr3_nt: TGTGCCAGCAGCGGGACAGCGGATCAGCCCCAGCATTTT

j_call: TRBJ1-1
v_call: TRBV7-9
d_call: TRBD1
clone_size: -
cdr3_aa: CASSPRRDRPLNTEAFF
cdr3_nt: TGTGCCAGCAGCCCTCGTAGGGACAGACCTTTGAACACTGAAGCTTTCTTT

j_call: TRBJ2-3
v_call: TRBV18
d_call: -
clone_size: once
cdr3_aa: CASSPSWGGSTDTQYF
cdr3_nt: TGTGCCAGCTCACCAAGTTGGGGTGGTAGCACAGATACGCAGTATTTT

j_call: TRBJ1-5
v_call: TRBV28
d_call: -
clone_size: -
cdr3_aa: CASRRTDNQPQHF
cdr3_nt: TGTGCCAGCAGACGGACGGACAATCAGCCCCAGCATTTT

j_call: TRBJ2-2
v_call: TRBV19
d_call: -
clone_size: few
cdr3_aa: CASSITPEWELFF
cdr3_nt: TGTGCCAGTAGTATAACCCCGGAGTGGGAGCTGTTTTTT

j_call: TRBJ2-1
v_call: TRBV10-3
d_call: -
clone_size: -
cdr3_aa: CAISDWDWRSYNEQFF
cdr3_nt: TGTGCCATCAGTGATTGGGACTGGCGCTCCTACAATGAGCAGTTCTTC

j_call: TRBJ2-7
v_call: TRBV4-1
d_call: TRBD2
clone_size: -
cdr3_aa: CASSQLVAGGAHEQYF
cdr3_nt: TGCGCCAGCAGCCAGCTCGTAGCGGGTGGGGCCCACGAGCAGTACTTC

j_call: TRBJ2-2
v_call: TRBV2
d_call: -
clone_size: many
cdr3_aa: CASSVAGELFF
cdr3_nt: TGTGCCAGCAGTGTGGCCGGGGAGCTGTTTTTT

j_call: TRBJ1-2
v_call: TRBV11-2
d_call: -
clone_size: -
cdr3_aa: CASSTWWGYGYTF
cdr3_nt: TGTGCCAGCAGCACCTGGTGGGGCTATGGCTACACCTTC

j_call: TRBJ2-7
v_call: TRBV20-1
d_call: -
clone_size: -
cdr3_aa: CSAMPLNPDGWYEQYF
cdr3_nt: TGCAGTGCTATGCCTCTCAACCCCGATGGTTGGTACGAGCAGTACTTC

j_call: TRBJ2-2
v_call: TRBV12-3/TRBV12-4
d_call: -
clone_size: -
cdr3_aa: CASSDNMGEENGELFF
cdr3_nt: TGTGCCAGCAGCGACAATATGGGGGAGGAAAACGGGGAGCTGTTTTTT

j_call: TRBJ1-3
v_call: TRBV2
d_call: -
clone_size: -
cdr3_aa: CARQSSGNTIYF
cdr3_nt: TGTGCCAGACAGAGCTCTGGAAACACCATATATTTT